One sample yielded the 25 T cell receptor beta chains listed below, sequenced in a study of radiotherapy plus CTLA-4 blockade in lung cancer. TCRdb keeps only in-frame clones here, not all; method: immunoSEQ multiplex PCR. The repertoire holds over 60,000 clones, with about 87% as singletons. Material: peripheral blood, obtained from a patient treated with radiotherapy plus ipilimumab. The receptors derive from a human donor with non-small cell lung cancer who had stable disease on radiotherapy plus ipilimumab.

The V call is TRBV28, the J call TRBJ1-2; TRBD1 matches 8 bases. Germline V CDR1 and CDR2: MDHEN, SYDVKM. This CDR3 comprises 16 residues. J was trimmed by 4 bases and V by 3 bases; bases with no gene match: 10. This CDR3 is CASSFPVGTGGYGYTF. The CDR3 coding sequence is TGTGCCAGCAGTTTCCCGGTCGGGACAGGCGGCTATGGCTACACCTTC.

This sequence joins TRBV5-5 and TRBJ1-2; D may be TRBD1 (6 bases). CDR1 and CDR2 (germline): SGHKS, YYEKEE (reference sequence). Trimming took 4 bases from V and 9 from J, leaving 25 bases between them. The length of the CDR3 is 16 residues. The CDR3 protein is CASSPLSPTGLHRYTF. CDR3 sequence (DNA): TGTGCCAGCAGCCCCCTCTCCCCTACAGGGTTGCATCGCTACACCTTC.

J is TRBJ2-7 and V is TRBV7-2; TRBD2 might be the D (6 bases). Trimming left V 2 bases short and J 6 bases short, with 8 bases between. The CDR3 runs to 12 residues. Germline-derived CDR1 and CDR2 are SGHTA and FQGNSA. The CDR3 reads CASSLYGGEQYF. DNA for the CDR3: TGTGCCAGCAGCTTATACGGGGGCGAGCAGTACTTC.

In its sample, this clone was seen a few times. The V gene is TRBV5-6, the J gene TRBJ2-7; weak D call: TRBD1 (6 bases). Germline CDR1 SGHDT, CDR2 YYEEEE. The CDR3 is 14 amino acids. Trimming took off 1 base at V and 9 bases at J, with 17 bases between the two ends. The CDR3 region is CASSLQGTPGRQYF. Here the CDR3 DNA reads TGTGCCAGCAGCTTGCAGGGGACCCCCGGTCGGCAGTACTTC.

This chain uses TRBV7-8 with TRBJ2-7; TRBD1 matches 9 bases. V shed 0 bases, J shed 2 bases, and the junction held 2 bases outside the gene matches. The CDR3 covers 15 residues. The germline CDR1 and CDR2 sequences are SGHVS and FQNEAQ. The CDR3 loop is CASSLAGTGTYEQYF. The CDR3 DNA sequence: TGTGCCAGCAGCTTAGCGGGGACAGGGACCTACGAGCAGTACTTC.

V and J are TRBV5-1 and TRBJ1-5, with D perhaps matching TRBD1 (5 bases). The CDR3 has 16 amino acids. Germline V gene lookup returns CDR1 SGHRS and CDR2 YFSETQ. Trimming stripped 4 bases from V and 3 bases from J, with 17 bases between. This CDR3 is CASSPLAGGINQPQHF. The CDR3, as DNA: TGCGCCAGCAGCCCACTGGCGGGGGGTATCAATCAGCCCCAGCATTTT.

This chain connects TRBV29-1 to TRBJ2-7; possible D gene TRBD2, 5 bases. The germline V gene has CDR1 SQVTM and CDR2 ANQGSEA. The CDR3 is 11 amino acids. V lost 6 bases, J lost 3 bases, and 9 bases lay in between. The CDR3 is CSVDRGYEQYF. In nucleotides, the CDR3 is TGCAGCGTAGATCGGGGCTACGAGCAGTACTTC.

As to this clone: The DNA is omitted, as the CDR3 cannot be located on it reliably, and the CDR3 follows TCRdb's listing. This chain links TRBV12-2 with TRBJ2-7; TRBD2 reflects the table's D call only, with no check against the DNA. TRBV12-2 is a pseudogene locus. With termini counted, the CDR3 has 16 amino acids. CDR3 sequence: CASRLVASGSSYEQYF.

The V gene is TRBV29-1, the J gene TRBJ1-1; D perhaps matches TRBD1 (6 bases). The germline V gene has CDR1 SQVTM and CDR2 ANQGSEA. Trimming took off 5 bases at V and 0 bases at J, with 16 bases between the two ends. This CDR3 spans 15 amino acids. CDR3 residues: CSVRERGAMNTEAFF. The CDR3 DNA sequence: TGCAGCGTTCGGGAAAGGGGGGCGATGAACACTGAAGCTTTCTTT. Based on the CDR3 plus reference TRBV29-1 and TRBJ1-1, the full variable domain is SAVISQKPSRDICQRGTSLTIQCQVDSQVTMMFWYRQQPGQSLTLIATANQGSEATYESGFVIDKFPISRPNLTFSTLTVSNMSPEDSSIYLCSVRERGAMNTEAFFGQGTRLTVV.

The rearrangement links TRBV27 to TRBJ1-1; 8 bases line up with TRBD1. Unmatched junction bases numbered 9, after V lost 3 bases and J lost 0 bases. Germline V gene lookup returns CDR1 MNHEY and CDR2 SMNVEV (reference sequence). The CDR3 has 17 amino acids. CDR3 in DNA: TGTGCCAGCAGTTTTAACCGGACAGGGACAGTGAACACTGAAGCTTTCTTT. This translates into CASSFNRTGTVNTEAFF.

In its sample, this clone was seen once. This chain joins TRBV6-1 and TRBJ2-7; D assignment may be TRBD1 or TRBD2 (5 bases each). Germline V gene lookup returns CDR1 MNHNS and CDR2 SASEGT. V lost 0 bases to trimming and J lost 3 bases, with 24 bases between them. The CDR3 loop spans 19 amino acids. CDR3 in amino acids: CASSEAEGRLGRGYYEQYF. The CDR3 DNA sequence: TGTGCCAGCAGTGAAGCAGAGGGGCGACTGGGCCGTGGATACTACGAGCAGTACTTC.

The J gene is TRBJ2-7, the V gene TRBV5-4; the match to TRBD2 covers 9 bases. The junction had 4 bases not matched to a gene; V was cut back by 4 bases and J by 2 bases. From germline, CDR1 is SGHNT and CDR2 YYREEE (reference sequence). CDR3 size: 14 residues. The CDR3 DNA sequence: TGTGCCAGCAGCCGCGGGGGGGAGACCTACGAGCAGTACTTC. Translation: CASSRGGETYEQYF.

The rearrangement links TRBV6-5 to TRBJ2-7; 9 bases map to TRBD2. This CDR3 comprises 14 residues. Germline V CDR1 and CDR2: MNHEY, SVGAGI. The V and J ends lost 5 bases and 4 bases, in that order; junction bases with no gene match: 6. Here the CDR3 DNA reads TGTGCCAGCAGTCTATCCGGACTAGCGTACGAGCAGTACTTC. Translated: CASSLSGLAYEQYF.

The rearrangement uses TRBV18 and TRBJ2-7; D gene ambiguous. This CDR3 spans 12 amino acids. The ends were cut back, 4 bases at V and 4 bases at J, with 8 bases in the middle. Looked up from germline, CDR1 is KGHSH and CDR2 is LQKENI. CDR3 in amino acids: CASSLEGYEQYF. The CDR3 DNA sequence: TGTGCCAGCTCACTAGAAGGGTACGAGCAGTACTTC.

The chain couples TRBV27 to TRBJ1-2; TRBD1 agrees at 11 bases. The CDR3 covers 14 residues. Germline lookup yields CDR1 MNHEY and CDR2 SMNVEV (reference sequence). The junction had 6 bases not matched to a gene; V was cut back by 6 bases and J by 6 bases. CDR3 residues: CASRNGQGANGYTF. In nucleotides, the CDR3 is TGTGCCAGCAGGAACGGACAGGGGGCGAATGGCTACACCTTC.

This sequence joins TRBV27 and TRBJ2-7; the D is unclear. The germline gives CDR1 MNHEY, CDR2 SMNVEV (reference sequence). V was cut by 4 bases and J by 6 bases, with 13 bases left in between. The CDR3 consists of 13 residues. The CDR3: CASSSSWPSEQYF. The CDR3 DNA is TGTGCCAGCAGTTCGTCATGGCCCTCCGAGCAGTACTTC.

J is TRBJ1-3 and V is TRBV28, with D unresolved. The ends were cut back, 2 bases at V and 0 bases at J, with 8 bases in the middle. Germline assignment: CDR1 MDHEN and CDR2 SYDVKM. This CDR3 contains 15 residues. CDR3 residues: CASSLGLYSGNTIYF. The CDR3 DNA is TGTGCCAGCAGTTTAGGGCTTTACTCTGGAAACACCATATATTTT. The whole variable domain, remainder taken from reference TRBV28 and TRBJ1-3, is DVKVTQSSRYLVKRTGEKVFLECVQDMDHENMFWYRQDPGLGLRLIYFSYDVKMKEKGDIPEGYSVSREKKERFSLILESASTNQTSMYLCASSLGLYSGNTIYFGEGSWLTVV.

This clone was seen only once. J is TRBJ2-7 and V is TRBV21-1; TRBD2 is the table's D call, not checked against the DNA. TRBV21-1 is an annotated pseudogene. This CDR3 has 16 amino acids. The CDR3 nucleotides read TGTGCCAGCGGTAGACTAGCGGGAGGAAATTCCTACGAGCACTACTTC. This gives the protein CASGRLAGGNSYEHYF.

V and J are TRBV5-1 and TRBJ1-3; D is ambiguous. CDR1 and CDR2 (germline): SGHRS, YFSETQ. CDR3 length: 14 amino acids. V was cut by 4 bases and J by 2 bases, with 10 bases left in between. The CDR3: CASSPLFTGNTIYF. The CDR3 DNA follows: TGCGCCAGCAGCCCCCTATTTACTGGAAACACCATATATTTT.

The CDR3: CSARVVYGYTF. Here the CDR3 DNA reads TGCAGTGCTCGGGTAGTCTATGGCTACACCTTC. The J gene is TRBJ1-2, the V gene TRBV20-1; D unclear. The V end was cut by 5 bases, the J end by 4 bases, with 8 bases between. The CDR3 contains 11 residues. CDR1 is DFQATT, CDR2 SNEGSKA, per germline (reference sequence).

This clone came up a few times. The chain employs TRBV2 and TRBJ2-6; D gene ambiguous. Germline V gene lookup returns CDR1 SNHLY and CDR2 FYNNEI. The V and J ends lost 2 bases and 0 bases respectively, with 5 bases between them. The CDR3 spans 15 residues. CDR3 sequence reads: CASSEFSSGANVLTF. Here the CDR3 DNA reads TGTGCCAGCAGTGAATTTTCCTCTGGGGCCAACGTCCTGACTTTC.

This sequence joins TRBV7-9 and TRBJ2-7; 8 bases fit TRBD1. Trimming cost V 2 bases and J 4 bases; bases outside gene matches: 4. The CDR3 is made up of 14 amino acids. The germline CDR1 and CDR2 sequences are SEHNR and FQNEAQ (reference sequence). In DNA, the CDR3 is TGTGCCAGCAGCTTACACAGGGGGGAATACGAGCAGTACTTC. Translation: CASSLHRGEYEQYF.

This clone appeared a few times. This same CDR3 is encoded by further DNA sequences in the sample. The V call is TRBV7-9, the J call TRBJ2-7; D could derive from TRBD1 or TRBD2 (5 bases each). This CDR3 has 14 amino acids. CDR1 is SEHNR, CDR2 FQNEAQ, per germline (reference sequence). The ends were cut back, 4 bases at V and 0 bases at J, with 10 bases in the middle. The CDR3: CASSSGTVSYEQYF. Written as DNA, the CDR3 is TGTGCCAGCAGCTCCGGGACGGTCTCCTACGAGCAGTACTTC.

This chain uses TRBV7-2 with TRBJ2-6, with no clear D. Germline lookup yields CDR1 SGHTA and CDR2 FQGNSA. Deletions cut 3 bases from V and 4 bases from J, with 16 bases between. This CDR3 comprises 17 residues. CDR3 protein: CASSFRIRQEGANVLTF. The CDR3 coding sequence is TGTGCCAGCAGCTTTAGGATCCGGCAGGAAGGGGCCAACGTCCTGACTTTC.

This rearrangement joins TRBV11-3 to TRBJ1-5; the D is unclear. CDR1 is SGHNT, CDR2 YENEEA, per germline. V lost 1 base and J 3 bases, leaving 4 bases between the germline ends. This CDR3 has 13 amino acids. The CDR3 nucleotides are TGTGCCAGCAGCTTAGTATCCAATCAGCCCCAGCATTTT. It translates to CASSLVSNQPQHF. The full variable domain, in which reference TRBV11-3 and TRBJ1-5 provide the parts outside the CDR3, is EAGVVQSPRYKIIEKKQPVAFWCNPISGHNTLYWYLQNLGQGPELLIRYENEEAVDDSQLPKDRFSAERLKGVDSTLKIQPAELGDSAVYLCASSLVSNQPQHFGDGTRLSIL.